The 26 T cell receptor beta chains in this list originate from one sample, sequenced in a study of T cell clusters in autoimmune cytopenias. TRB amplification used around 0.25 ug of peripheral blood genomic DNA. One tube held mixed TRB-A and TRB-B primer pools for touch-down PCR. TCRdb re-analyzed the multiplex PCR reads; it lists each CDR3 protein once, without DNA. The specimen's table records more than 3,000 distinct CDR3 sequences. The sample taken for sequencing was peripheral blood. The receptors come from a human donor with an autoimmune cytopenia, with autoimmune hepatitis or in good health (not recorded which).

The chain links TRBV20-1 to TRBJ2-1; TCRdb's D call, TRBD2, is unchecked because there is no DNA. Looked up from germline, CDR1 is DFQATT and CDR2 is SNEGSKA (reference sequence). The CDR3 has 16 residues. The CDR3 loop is CSALTPSGRGNNEQFF.

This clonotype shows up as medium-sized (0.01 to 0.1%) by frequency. The CDR3 sequence is CASSTRTGSTEAFF. This chain links TRBV11-2 with TRBJ1-1; TCRdb designates TRBD1, a call that cannot be tested without DNA. This CDR3 has 14 amino acids. Germline lookup yields CDR1 SGHAT and CDR2 FQNNGV. The full variable domain, with the rest looked up from reference TRBV11-2 and TRBJ1-1, is EAGVAQSPRYKIIEKRQSVAFWCNPISGHATLYWYQQILGQGPKLLIQFQNNGVVDDSQLPKDRFSAERLKGVDSTLKIQPAKLEDSAVYLCASSTRTGSTEAFFGQGTRLTVV.

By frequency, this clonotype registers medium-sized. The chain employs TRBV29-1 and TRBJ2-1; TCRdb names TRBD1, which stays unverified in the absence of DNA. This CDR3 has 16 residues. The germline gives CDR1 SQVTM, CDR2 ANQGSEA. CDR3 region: CSVTFVPRTIPNEQFF.

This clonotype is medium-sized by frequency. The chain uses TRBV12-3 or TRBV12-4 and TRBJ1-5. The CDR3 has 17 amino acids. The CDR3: CASSPHSTQGPHQPQHF.

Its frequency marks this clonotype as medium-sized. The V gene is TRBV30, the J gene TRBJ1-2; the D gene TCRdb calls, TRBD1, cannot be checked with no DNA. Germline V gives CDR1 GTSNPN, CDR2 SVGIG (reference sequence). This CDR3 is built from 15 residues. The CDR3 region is CAWSVGQGRNYGYTF.

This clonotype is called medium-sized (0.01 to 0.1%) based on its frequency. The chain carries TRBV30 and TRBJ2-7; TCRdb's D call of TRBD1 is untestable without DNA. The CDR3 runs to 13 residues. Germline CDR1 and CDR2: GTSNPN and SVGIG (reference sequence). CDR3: CAWGVGGVSEQYF.

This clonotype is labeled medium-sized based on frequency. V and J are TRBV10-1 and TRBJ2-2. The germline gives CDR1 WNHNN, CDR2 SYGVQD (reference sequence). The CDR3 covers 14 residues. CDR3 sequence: CASSDPGNTGELFF.

The CDR3 spells CASSLAQGNTEAFF. The chain employs TRBV5-6 and TRBJ1-1; TCRdb names TRBD1, which stays unverified in the absence of DNA. In germline, CDR1 is SGHDT, CDR2 YYEEEE. The CDR3 consists of 14 residues.

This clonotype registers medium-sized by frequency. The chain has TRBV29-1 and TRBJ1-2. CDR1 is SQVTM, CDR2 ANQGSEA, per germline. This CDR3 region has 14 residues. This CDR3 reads CSVEDLAPNYGYTF.

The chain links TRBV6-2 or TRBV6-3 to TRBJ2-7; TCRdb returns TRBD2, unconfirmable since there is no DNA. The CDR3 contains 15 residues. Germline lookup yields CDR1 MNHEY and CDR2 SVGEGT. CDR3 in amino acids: CASSLAGGHIYEQYF.

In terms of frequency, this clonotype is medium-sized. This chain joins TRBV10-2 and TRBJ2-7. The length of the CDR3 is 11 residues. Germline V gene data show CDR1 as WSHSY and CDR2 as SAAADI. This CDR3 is CASSEGYFIYF.

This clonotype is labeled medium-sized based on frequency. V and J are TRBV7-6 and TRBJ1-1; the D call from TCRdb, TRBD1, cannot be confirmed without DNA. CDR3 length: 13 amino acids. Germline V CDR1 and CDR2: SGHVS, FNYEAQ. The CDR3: CASSSGQGEGAFF.

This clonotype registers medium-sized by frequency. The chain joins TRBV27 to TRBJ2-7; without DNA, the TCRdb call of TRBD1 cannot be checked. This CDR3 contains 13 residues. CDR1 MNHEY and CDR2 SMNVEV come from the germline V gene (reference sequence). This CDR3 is CASSPTGTYEQYF.

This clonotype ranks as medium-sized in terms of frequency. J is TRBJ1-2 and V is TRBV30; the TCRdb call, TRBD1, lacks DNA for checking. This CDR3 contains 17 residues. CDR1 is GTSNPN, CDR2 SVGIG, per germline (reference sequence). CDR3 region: CAWSAKEGQGVLHGYTF.

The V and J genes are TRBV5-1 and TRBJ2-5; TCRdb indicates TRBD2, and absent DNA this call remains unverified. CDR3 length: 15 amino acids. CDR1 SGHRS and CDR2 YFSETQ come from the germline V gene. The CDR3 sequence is CASSLETSAQETQYF.

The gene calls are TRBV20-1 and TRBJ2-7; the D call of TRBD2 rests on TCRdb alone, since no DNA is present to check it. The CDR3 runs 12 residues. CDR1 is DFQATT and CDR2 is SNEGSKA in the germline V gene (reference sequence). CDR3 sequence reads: CSARTSHYEQYF.

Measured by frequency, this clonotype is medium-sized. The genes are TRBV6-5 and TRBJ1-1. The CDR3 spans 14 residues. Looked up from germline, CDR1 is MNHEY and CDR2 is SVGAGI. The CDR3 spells CASSYRHLNTEAFF.

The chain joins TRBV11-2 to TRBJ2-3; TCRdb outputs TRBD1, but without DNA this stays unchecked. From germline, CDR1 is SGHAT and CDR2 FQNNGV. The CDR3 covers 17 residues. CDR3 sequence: CASSLTQGGRDFGTQYF.

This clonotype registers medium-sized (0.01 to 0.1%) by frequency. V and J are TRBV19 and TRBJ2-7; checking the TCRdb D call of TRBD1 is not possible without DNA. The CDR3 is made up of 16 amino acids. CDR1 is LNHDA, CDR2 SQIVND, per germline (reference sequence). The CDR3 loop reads CASSVTGHSPFYEQYF. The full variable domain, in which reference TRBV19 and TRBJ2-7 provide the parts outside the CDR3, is DGGITQSPKYLFRKEGQNVTLSCEQNLNHDAMYWYRQDPGQGLRLIYYSQIVNDFQKGDIAEGYSVSREKKESFPLTVTSAQKNPTAFYLCASSVTGHSPFYEQYFGPGTRLTVT.

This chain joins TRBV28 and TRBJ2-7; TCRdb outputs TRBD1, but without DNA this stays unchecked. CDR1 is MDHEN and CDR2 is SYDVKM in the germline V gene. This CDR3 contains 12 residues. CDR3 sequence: CASSGPPYEQYF.

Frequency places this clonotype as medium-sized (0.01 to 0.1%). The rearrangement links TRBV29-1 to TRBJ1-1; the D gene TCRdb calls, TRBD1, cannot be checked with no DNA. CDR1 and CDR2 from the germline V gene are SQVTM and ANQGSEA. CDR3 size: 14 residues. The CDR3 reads CSVEYPGGGTEAFF.

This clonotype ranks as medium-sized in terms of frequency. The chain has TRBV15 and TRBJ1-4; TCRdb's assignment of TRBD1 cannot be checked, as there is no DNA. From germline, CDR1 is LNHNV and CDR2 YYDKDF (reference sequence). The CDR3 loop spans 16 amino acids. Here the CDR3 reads CATSRGQRRTNEKLFF.

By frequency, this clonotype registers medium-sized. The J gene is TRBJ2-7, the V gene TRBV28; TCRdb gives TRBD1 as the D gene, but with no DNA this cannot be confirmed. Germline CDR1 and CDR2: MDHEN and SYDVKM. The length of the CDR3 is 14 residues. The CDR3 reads CASSLSQTRGEQYF.

The CDR3 spells CASSLNPGGTAFF. The chain combines TRBV12-3 or TRBV12-4 with TRBJ1-1; the D gene TCRdb calls, TRBD1, cannot be checked with no DNA. There are 13 residues in the CDR3.

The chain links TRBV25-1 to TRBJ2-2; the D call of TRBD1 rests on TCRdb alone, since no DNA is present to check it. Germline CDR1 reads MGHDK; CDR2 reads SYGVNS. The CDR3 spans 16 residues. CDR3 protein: CASSESDRARTGELFF.

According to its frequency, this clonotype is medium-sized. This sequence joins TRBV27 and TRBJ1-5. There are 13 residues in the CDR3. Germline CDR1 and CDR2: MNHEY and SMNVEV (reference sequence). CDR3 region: CASRGRLNQPQHF.